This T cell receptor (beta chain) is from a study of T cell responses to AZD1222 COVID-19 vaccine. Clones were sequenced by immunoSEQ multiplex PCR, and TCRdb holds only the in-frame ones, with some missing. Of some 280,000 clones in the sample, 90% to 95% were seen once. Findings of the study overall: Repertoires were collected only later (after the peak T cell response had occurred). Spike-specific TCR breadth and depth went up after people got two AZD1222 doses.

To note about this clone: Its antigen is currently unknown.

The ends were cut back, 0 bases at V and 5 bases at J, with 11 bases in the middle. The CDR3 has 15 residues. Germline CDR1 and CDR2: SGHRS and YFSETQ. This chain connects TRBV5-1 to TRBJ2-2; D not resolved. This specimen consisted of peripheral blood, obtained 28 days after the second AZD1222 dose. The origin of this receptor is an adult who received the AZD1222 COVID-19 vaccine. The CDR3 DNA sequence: TGCGCCAGCAGCTTGGAACGGATTACAACCGGGGAGCTGTTTTTT. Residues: CASSLERITTGELFF.